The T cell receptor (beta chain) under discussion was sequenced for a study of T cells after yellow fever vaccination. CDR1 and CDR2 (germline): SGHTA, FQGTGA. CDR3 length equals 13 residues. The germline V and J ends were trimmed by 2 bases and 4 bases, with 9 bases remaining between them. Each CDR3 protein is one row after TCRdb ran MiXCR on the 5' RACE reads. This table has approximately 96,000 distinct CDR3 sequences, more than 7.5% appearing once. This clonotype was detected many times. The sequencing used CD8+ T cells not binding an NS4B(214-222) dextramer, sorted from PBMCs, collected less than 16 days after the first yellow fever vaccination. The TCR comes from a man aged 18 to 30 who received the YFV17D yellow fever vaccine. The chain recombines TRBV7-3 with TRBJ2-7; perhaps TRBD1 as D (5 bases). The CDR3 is CASSLGAEYEQYF. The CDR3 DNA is TGTGCCAGCAGCTTAGGGGCAGAATACGAGCAGTACTTC.